Below, 11 T cell receptor beta chains from the same sample are listed, as sequenced in a study of human T cells and chemical hapten exposure (dated by TCRdb to the early 2020s). Read against the paper, the sample's time point label means: patch test 1, 2 weeks after DPC sensitization. The treatment or condition label on this specimen signifies: therapeutic diphenylcyclopropenone sensitization with weekly scalp DPC. Libraries were made using RACE. These reads were obtained on a NextSeq 500. In TCRdb, the public reads were trimmed at Q25 with fastp and aligned with MiXCR, with productive beta chains retained. Rows with one shared CDR3 protein collapse into an entry with the most common genes and DNA. Recorded for this sample are 65,000 to 85,000 distinct CDR3 sequences; 10% to 15% of them occurred a single time. The biggest ten clones account for approximately 3.7% of the sample. This specimen was whole blood, taken in connection with sensitization to the hapten diphenylcyclopropenone (DPC). The receptors derive from a woman aged 60-75 years with alopecia areata. Some clones in this sample may be carry-over from other donors' samples.

The chain joins TRBV5-6 to TRBJ1-1, with a weak D call TRBD1 (5 bases). The V end lost 3 bases, the J end lost 4 bases, and 16 bases lay between the germline ends. CDR3 size: 15 residues. The germline V gene encodes CDR1 SGHDT and CDR2 YYEEEE. The CDR3 DNA reads TGTGCCAGCAGCTCCCGCCGGGAGGGGTCCACTGAAGCTTTCTTT. This codes for CASSSRREGSTEAFF.

This clonotype has at least ten counts. The chain uses TRBV18 and TRBJ2-2; TRBD1 matches 9 bases. The CDR3 extends over 16 amino acids. V lost 0 bases, J lost 1 base, and 0 bases stayed unmatched. The germline gives CDR1 KGHSH, CDR2 LQKENI. The DNA for the CDR3 is TGTGCCAGCTCACCACCGGGACAGGGGAACACCGGGGAGCTGTTTTTT. It yields the protein CASSPPGQGNTGELFF.

V and J are TRBV10-1 and TRBJ2-3; D is perhaps TRBD1 (6 bases). The germline gives CDR1 WNHNN, CDR2 SYGVQD (reference sequence). The CDR3 loop spans 14 amino acids. Trimming removed 10 bases at V and 3 bases at J, with 17 bases between. The CDR3 DNA follows: TGCGCCAACGACAGACAGGTTGTGACAGATACGCAGTATTTT. Translating gives CANDRQVVTDTQYF.

This clonotype turned up a few times. The rearrangement links TRBV20-1 to TRBJ1-2; tentative D call: TRBD1 (6 bases). Trimming removed 4 bases at V and 4 bases at J, with 16 bases between. CDR3 length equals 14 residues. Per germline, CDR1 DFQATT and CDR2 SNEGSKA (reference sequence). The CDR3: CSATWTVNAYGYTF. CDR3 in DNA: TGCAGTGCTACCTGGACAGTCAACGCCTATGGCTACACCTTC.

The gene calls are TRBV30 and TRBJ2-2, with 8 nucleotides matching TRBD2. The ends lost 1 base at V and 4 bases at J; junction bases unmatched: 5. The CDR3 contains 15 residues. Germline V gene sequence: CDR1 GTSNPN, CDR2 SVGIG (reference sequence). DNA of the CDR3: TGTGCCTGGAGTGCAGTAGCGGGGTTCACCGGGGAGCTGTTTTTT. Translation gives CAWSAVAGFTGELFF.

The genes are TRBV3-1 and TRBJ2-3; D is unclear. The CDR3 totals 11 residues. Germline lookup yields CDR1 LGHDT and CDR2 YNNKEL (reference sequence). V was pared by 3 bases and J by 7 bases, with 5 bases between. Written as DNA, the CDR3 is TGTGCCAGCAGCCAGATGAATACGCAGTATTTT. Translating it yields CASSQMNTQYF.

This clonotype was counted between two and nine times. V is TRBV5-1 and J is TRBJ2-1; D might be TRBD1 (7 bases). The CDR3 consists of 17 residues. V was shortened by 0 bases and J by 8 bases, with 21 bases between the two germline ends. Germline loops: CDR1 SGHRS, CDR2 YFSETQ. The CDR3 DNA reads as TGCGCCAGCAGCTTGGAATTAAGACCCAGGGGGGTGGATGAGCAGTTCTTC. Its translation is CASSLELRPRGVDEQFF.

As regards this clonotype: Since a much larger clone is just one base distant, this may be a read error. This chain connects TRBV5-5 to TRBJ2-4; no reliable D call. Germline V gives CDR1 SGHKS, CDR2 YYEKEE (reference sequence). This CDR3 region has 15 residues. CDR3 nucleotide sequence: TGTGCCGGCAGCTTGGCGGTCGGAGCCAAAAACATTCAGTACTTC. It codes for CAGSLAVGAKNIQYF.

This chain joins TRBV12-3 or TRBV12-4 and TRBJ1-6; 7 nucleotides match TRBD1. The trim removed 1 base at V and 9 bases at J, leaving 9 bases unmatched. The CDR3 consists of 16 residues. CDR3 sequence (DNA): TGTGCCAGCAGTTTAGGGGACAGACCGAGGAGTTCACCCCTCCACTTT. This encodes CASSLGDRPRSSPLHF.

J is TRBJ2-5 and V is TRBV11-2, with D perhaps matching TRBD1 (5 bases). V shed 3 bases and J shed 4 bases, with 9 bases lying between them. This CDR3 comprises 13 residues. The germline V gene has CDR1 SGHAT and CDR2 FQNNGV. The DNA for the CDR3 is TGTGCCAGCAGCTTTGGGGCGCGAGAGACCCAGTACTTC. Its translation is CASSFGARETQYF.

The rearrangement uses TRBV19 and TRBJ1-4; D remains unclear. Germline CDR1 reads LNHDA; CDR2 reads SQIVND (reference sequence). V was clipped by 6 bases and J by 5 bases, with 13 bases between them. This CDR3 has 14 residues. DNA of the CDR3: TGTGCCAGTAGGCCGACCTCTATGAATGAAAAACTGTTTTTT. Amino acids: CASRPTSMNEKLFF.